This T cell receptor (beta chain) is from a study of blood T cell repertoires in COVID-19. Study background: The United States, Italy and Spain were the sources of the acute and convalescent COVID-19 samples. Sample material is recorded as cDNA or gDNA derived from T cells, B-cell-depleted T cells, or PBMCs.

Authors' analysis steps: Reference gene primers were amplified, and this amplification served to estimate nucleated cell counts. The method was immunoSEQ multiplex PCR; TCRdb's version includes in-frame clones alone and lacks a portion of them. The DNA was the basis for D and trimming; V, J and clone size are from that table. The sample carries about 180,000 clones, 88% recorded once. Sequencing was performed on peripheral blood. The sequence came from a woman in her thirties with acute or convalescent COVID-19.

CDR3 loop: CSAAPGEQYF. The CDR3 DNA reads as TGCAGTGCTGCTCCGGGAGAGCAGTACTTC. The genes are TRBV20-1 and TRBJ2-7; possibly TRBD2 for D (5 bases). The ends were cut back, 5 bases at V and 7 bases at J, with 9 bases in the middle. CDR1 is DFQATT, CDR2 SNEGSKA, per germline (reference sequence). CDR3 size: 10 residues.